One sample yielded the 26 T cell receptor beta chains listed below, sequenced in a study of identical twins. TCRdb reprocessed the 5' RACE reads with MiXCR, giving one entry per CDR3 protein. The data show about 790,000 distinct CDR3 sequences, with around a sixth seen just once and around 14% held by the top ten. The sample was also linked to a second study, of T cells expressing NK-cell markers.

Sequencing input: PBMCs. These receptors were obtained from a woman younger than 30 in good health.

The V gene is TRBV19, the J gene TRBJ1-5; D is uncertain. Per the germline V gene, CDR1 is LNHDA and CDR2 is SQIVND (reference sequence). Trimming pared 10 bases from V and 5 bases from J, leaving 18 bases between. This CDR3 is 14 amino acids long. The CDR3 sequence: CATESGSWDQPQHF. The CDR3 DNA sequence: TGTGCCACTGAATCTGGGTCTTGGGATCAGCCCCAGCATTTT.

In this sample, this clonotype turned up a few times. The rearrangement uses TRBV6-4 and TRBJ1-2; 9 bases are shared with TRBD1. The CDR3 has 14 residues. Germline lookup yields CDR1 MRHNA and CDR2 SNTAGT. The trim removed 3 bases at V and 8 bases at J, leaving 7 bases unmatched. The CDR3 loop is CASSEGTGNGGYTF. The CDR3, as DNA: TGTGCCAGCAGTGAAGGGACAGGGAATGGAGGCTACACCTTC.

The chain combines TRBV9 with TRBJ2-1; 10 positions match TRBD2. Germline CDR1 reads SGDLS; CDR2 reads YYNGEE. Unmatched junction bases numbered 8, after V lost 0 bases and J lost 5 bases. This CDR3 has 17 residues. DNA for the CDR3: TGTGCCAGCAGCGTAGCTCTAGCGGGAGAGGGGGACAATGAGCAGTTCTTC. This gives the protein CASSVALAGEGDNEQFF.

This clonotype was counted a few times. The chain has TRBV12-3 or TRBV12-4 and TRBJ1-1; the D gene is possibly TRBD1 (5 bases). Trimming took off 5 bases at V and 3 bases at J, with 10 bases between the two ends. This CDR3 spans 13 amino acids. DNA for the CDR3: TGTGCCAGCAGTGGGGGGAAGTACACTGAAGCTTTCTTT. Translation: CASSGGKYTEAFF.

The chain is built from TRBV7-6 and TRBJ2-7; a weak D match, TRBD2 (6 bases). CDR1 is SGHVS, CDR2 FNYEAQ, per germline. V lost 3 bases to trimming and J lost 1 base, with 10 bases between them. The CDR3 totals 14 residues. The CDR3 nucleotides are TGTGCCAGCAGCTTGAGGGACTGTTCCTACGAGCAGTACTTC. It yields the protein CASSLRDCSYEQYF.

This clonotype was observed a few times. The chain employs TRBV12-3 or TRBV12-4 and TRBJ2-7, with D unclear. The CDR3 contains 14 residues. Trimming removed 4 bases from V and 6 bases from J, with 16 bases in between. The CDR3 DNA follows: TGTGCCAGCAGTTCCAACCCGAAGATTTCCGAGCAGTACTTC. Its translation is CASSSNPKISEQYF.

This chain uses TRBV7-2 with TRBJ2-7, with D hard to call. The CDR3 is made up of 11 amino acids. Per the germline V gene, CDR1 is SGHTA and CDR2 is FQGNSA. Trimming took off 5 bases at V and 5 bases at J, with 7 bases between the two ends. The CDR3 DNA sequence: TGTGCCAGCAGCGTGAGTGACGAGCAGTACTTC. It yields the protein CASSVSDEQYF.

Only a few counts were recorded for this clonotype. The J gene is TRBJ2-1, the V gene TRBV20-1, with TRBD2 matching 8 bases. J was trimmed by 4 bases and V by 4 bases; bases with no gene match: 3. The length of the CDR3 is 13 residues. CDR1 DFQATT and CDR2 SNEGSKA come from the germline V gene (reference sequence). CDR3 sequence: CSAIAGIYNEQFF. The DNA for the CDR3 is TGCAGTGCTATAGCGGGGATTTACAATGAGCAGTTCTTC.

This clonotype was found many times. The chain recombines TRBV12-3 or TRBV12-4 with TRBJ1-2; no clear D gene. CDR3 length: 11 amino acids. Trimming shortened V by 7 bases and J by 0 bases, and 3 bases separated the two germline ends. The CDR3 DNA sequence: TGTGCCAGCATCGCTAACTATGGCTACACCTTC. Translating gives CASIANYGYTF.

This clonotype appeared a few times. The chain uses TRBV4-3 and TRBJ2-2; D is unresolved. The V end was cut by 1 base, the J end by 0 bases, with 15 bases between. The CDR3 has 18 amino acids. CDR1 and CDR2 (germline): LGHNA, YSLEER. CDR3 nucleotide sequence: TGCGCCAGCAGCCAAGGATCCACTGGATTCGCGAACACCGGGGAGCTGTTTTTT. Amino acids: CASSQGSTGFANTGELFF.

The DNA of the CDR3 is TGTGCCGCCGGACCGGTCGAGCAGTACTTC. This gives the protein CAAGPVEQYF. The chain combines TRBV30 with TRBJ2-7; the D is unclear. The CDR3 is 10 amino acids. Germline V CDR1 and CDR2: GTSNPN, SVGIG (reference sequence). Trimming shortened V by 8 bases and J by 6 bases, and 11 bases separated the two germline ends.

This clonotype was seen ten or more times. V and J are TRBV6-1 and TRBJ1-1; D remains ambiguous. Germline V gene sequence: CDR1 MNHNS, CDR2 SASEGT. The CDR3 has 13 residues. V was clipped by 5 bases and J by 0 bases, with 7 bases between them. The CDR3 region is CASSRVMNTEAFF. CDR3 sequence (DNA): TGTGCCAGCAGTAGGGTGATGAACACTGAAGCTTTCTTT.

This clonotype was seen at least ten times. The genes are TRBV11-2 and TRBJ2-2, with D uncertain. The V end lost 5 bases, the J end lost 4 bases, and 5 bases lay between the germline ends. This CDR3 is 12 amino acids long. The germline V gene has CDR1 SGHAT and CDR2 FQNNGV. The CDR3 DNA follows: TGTGCCAGCAGCCCTCTCACCGGGGAGCTGTTTTTT. It translates to CASSPLTGELFF.

The chain carries TRBV20-1 and TRBJ2-1, with 12 bases aligning to TRBD2. The junction had 8 bases not matched to a gene; V was cut back by 3 bases and J by 8 bases. Per the germline V gene, CDR1 is DFQATT and CDR2 is SNEGSKA (reference sequence). The CDR3 has 15 amino acids. CDR3 DNA sequence: TGCAGTGCTAGGAATGGACTAGCGGGAAGATATGAGCAGTTCTTC. Its protein product is CSARNGLAGRYEQFF.

In this sample, this clonotype turned up many times. V usage is TRBV6-5 and J usage is TRBJ1-1, with D unresolved. CDR3 length: 14 amino acids. CDR1 and CDR2 from the germline V gene are MNHEY and SVGAGI. Trimming left V 0 bases short and J 8 bases short, with 13 bases between. DNA of the CDR3: TGTGCCAGCAGTTACTCGAAAGGGAGAGGAGAAGCTTTCTTT. Its translation: CASSYSKGRGEAFF.

The V call is TRBV20-1, the J call TRBJ2-7, with 7 positions matching TRBD1. The CDR3 loop spans 12 amino acids. V shed 2 bases, J shed 6 bases, and the junction held 4 bases outside the gene matches. Germline values: CDR1 DFQATT, CDR2 SNEGSKA (reference sequence). CDR3 sequence reads: CSARSTGVEQYF. The CDR3 nucleotides are TGCAGTGCTAGAAGCACAGGGGTCGAGCAGTACTTC.

This chain links TRBV12-5 with TRBJ2-2; D uncertain. CDR3 length: 15 amino acids. Trimming pared 2 bases from V and 0 bases from J, leaving 7 bases between. Germline V gene data show CDR1 as LGHNT and CDR2 as FRNRAP. The CDR3 DNA reads as TGTGCTAGTGGTTTGTCGCGGACGAACACCGGGGAGCTGTTTTTT. It yields the protein CASGLSRTNTGELFF.

Only a few counts were recorded for this clonotype. Germline is not matched at one junction end, which may reflect a read error. This rearrangement joins TRBV7-9 to TRBJ2-7; the D is unclear. The CDR3 totals 14 residues. Germline V gene data show CDR1 as SEHNR and CDR2 as FQNEAQ (reference sequence). As DNA, the CDR3 is TGTGCCAGCAGCTTATTGGGCCCCTCCCACGAGCAGTACTTC. Translating it yields CASSLLGPSHEQYF.

This clonotype was seen only a few times. The chain carries TRBV5-1 and TRBJ1-1; TRBD1 might be the D (6 bases). The CDR3 totals 13 residues. CDR1 and CDR2 from the germline V gene are SGHRS and YFSETQ. Trimming removed 3 bases at V and 5 bases at J, with 11 bases between. For the CDR3, the DNA is TGCGCCAGCAGCTCCAGCCAGGGGACTGAAGCTTTCTTT. It yields the protein CASSSSQGTEAFF.

The chain combines TRBV18 with TRBJ2-1; 7 nucleotides align to TRBD1. V shed 5 bases, J shed 9 bases, and the junction held 7 bases outside the gene matches. CDR3 length equals 13 residues. Germline CDR1 is KGHSH and CDR2 is LQKENI. CDR3 in amino acids: CASSFDRVGEQFF. The CDR3 bases are TGTGCCAGCTCATTCGACAGGGTAGGTGAGCAGTTCTTC.

V and J are TRBV12-3 or TRBV12-4 and TRBJ1-5; 9 bases agree with TRBD1. The J segment lost 6 bases and the V segment lost 5 bases, leaving 5 bases of the junction unmatched. The CDR3 has 14 amino acids. CDR3 coding DNA: TGTGCCAGCAGTCGTACAGGGGGCGGTCAGCCCCAGCATTTT. Translating it yields CASSRTGGGQPQHF.

This clonotype was counted only a few times. V is TRBV29-1 and J is TRBJ1-1; D is undetermined. Germline V gives CDR1 SQVTM, CDR2 ANQGSEA. V lost 7 bases and J lost 6, with 18 bases in between. CDR3 size: 13 residues. CDR3 loop: CSGSLGITAEAFF. The CDR3 DNA is TGCAGCGGTTCATTAGGGATTACGGCTGAAGCTTTCTTT.

This clonotype was found many times. The gene calls are TRBV6-1 and TRBJ1-1; no clear D. The CDR3 covers 15 residues. Per germline, CDR1 MNHNS and CDR2 SASEGT. The ends were cut back, 6 bases at V and 4 bases at J, with 18 bases in the middle. The CDR3 coding sequence is TGTGCCAGCAGCCCCCGAGCAGGCGCGGGCACTGAAGCTTTCTTT. This sequence encodes CASSPRAGAGTEAFF.

This chain joins TRBV29-1 and TRBJ2-3, with 7 bases lining up with TRBD1. Germline CDR1 reads SQVTM; CDR2 reads ANQGSEA. J was trimmed by 2 bases and V by 3 bases; bases with no gene match: 2. The CDR3 contains 13 residues. The CDR3 is CSVDRGNTDTQYF. The DNA of the CDR3 is TGCAGCGTTGACAGGGGGAACACAGATACGCAGTATTTT.

This clonotype was seen a handful of times. The V and J genes are TRBV6-5 and TRBJ2-3, with TRBD2 matching 8 bases. The V and J ends lost 1 base and 6 bases, in that order; junction bases with no gene match: 6. The CDR3 extends over 15 amino acids. The germline V gene encodes CDR1 MNHEY and CDR2 SVGAGI. CDR3 in DNA: TGTGCCAGCAGTTACTACGGCGGGGGGAGGGATACGCAGTATTTT. Amino acid sequence: CASSYYGGGRDTQYF.

The V and J genes are TRBV6-5 and TRBJ2-1; 9 bases are a match to TRBD2. This CDR3 is 18 amino acids long. J was trimmed by 6 bases and V by 0 bases; bases with no gene match: 12. The germline gives CDR1 MNHEY, CDR2 SVGAGI. The CDR3 spells CASSYSAWRLAGSNEQFF. For the CDR3, the DNA is TGTGCCAGCAGTTACTCGGCTTGGAGGCTAGCGGGAAGCAATGAGCAGTTCTTC.